This T cell receptor (beta chain) was obtained from a study of Tregs in tolerant kidney transplant recipients (dated by TCRdb to about 2019). Describing the broader study: The study applied TCRbeta sequencing to find donor-specific regulatory T cells before combined kidney and bone marrow transplantation and then followed those same cells after transplant.

V loses 5 bases, J loses 2 bases, and the germline ends lie 13 bases apart. The germline V gene supplies CDR1 KGHSH and CDR2 LQKENI. From the cysteine up to the phenylalanine, the CDR3 has a length of 14 residues. Only the CDR3 bases that were read are kept: 33 of them, in frame from base 1. For TCRbeta CDR3 sequencing, genomic DNA was extracted from sorted cells using the QIAGEN DNeasy Blood and Tissue Kit. High-throughput TCRbeta CDR3 sequencing, which included PCR amplification with bias correction and internal controls, was done commercially through immunoSEQ. The original methods were these. A unique productive TCRbeta sequence was defined by the CDR3 nucleotide sequence when primers matched, and otherwise by the CDR3 amino acid sequence together with the Vbeta and Jbeta genes. To correct sorting error, sequences shared between sorted populations at a frequency ratio of 2:1 or less were removed; the rest were assigned to the higher population. A sequence was defined as donor-reactive if the sequence was expanded at least 5-fold in CFSE-low cells compared with unstimulated cells and had a frequency of at least 0.01% in CFSE-low cells. Jensen-Shannon divergence calculated on the top 100 TCRbeta sequences ranked by frequency was used to measure repertoire divergence. When a sample had multiple sequencing runs, each run was corrected for sorting error separately and the runs were then pooled. TCRdb limited this immuneACCESS table to in-frame rearrangements with V and J called. A share of clones is missing; checked studies link under half to unresolved V genes, and the rest is unexplained. The V and J calls and clone size come from that table; D and trimming were worked out from the DNA. The sample's own table lists about 5,300 clones. The ten top clones hold about 6.7% of the sample.

Here is what the overall study found, with its caveats: Donor-specific Treg expansion was found to exceed global Treg expansion in tolerant patients, suggesting antigen-driven rather than nonspecific expansion. For some patients, the PCR primers changed as time went on, which meant samples from those patients could not be compared with one another at the nucleotide level. Because only a small number of patients were included, the study had limitations, and the results will need to be validated in larger populations as well as under other immunosuppression protocols. Expanding Tregs with activated donor B cells appeared to identify the most biologically relevant and donor-specific TCRbeta repertoire. Although technical replication error seemed to be minimal, the question of biological reproducibility was not addressed directly.

For this clone: The antigen it binds to is not known. The read terminates 3 residues before the CDR3 end, so the remaining end is supplied by the germline J gene.

Transplants used related donors with nonmyeloablative bone marrow transplantation; mixed chimerism was transient in the human trials. Thawed PBMCs were FACS-sorted into unstimulated Tregs (CD4+CD25+CD127-), CD4+ non-Tregs (CD4+CD25-), CD4 cells and CD8 cells. 4 combined kidney and bone marrow transplant recipients from the ITN036ST trial were included as patients, and samples were available only from these trial subjects. Healthy control blood was processed to PBMCs with a Ficoll density gradient and then cryopreserved, whereas patient PBMCs were collected both before and after transplant. The rearranged chain carries TRBV18 and TRBJ2-7, with TRBD1 perhaps the D gene, on 5 matching bases. The source of this sequence is a human patient who received a combined kidney and bone marrow transplant. Donor T cells from the graft may be present among the T cells after a transplant. Here the sequenced sample was CD4+ T cells from blood (PBMCs), taken less than 15 months after the transplant. CDR3 DNA (partial): TGTGCCAGCTCATCCAGGGTACCCCCCTACGAG. It specifies CASSSRVPPYE. In full, the CDR3 reads CASSSRVPPYEQYF.